This TCR beta chain stems from a study of blood T cell repertoires in COVID-19. Study context: There were acute and convalescent COVID-19 samples, and they came from the United States, Italy and Spain. In each case, the material was cDNA or gDNA derived from T cells, B-cell-depleted T cells, or PBMCs.

Measured with immunoSEQ multiplex PCR; TCRdb has only the in-frame clones, and not every one. Seen here are about 240,000 clones, about 87% observed once, and the top ten hold about 7.1%. This CDR3 has 14 residues. The ends were cut back, 0 bases at V and 5 bases at J, with 10 bases in the middle. CDR1 MNHEY and CDR2 SVGAGI come from the germline V gene. This rearrangement joins TRBV6-5 to TRBJ1-2, with D perhaps TRBD1 (5 bases). The TCR was taken from a woman aged 70-85 years with active or convalescent COVID-19. The sample taken for sequencing was peripheral blood. The CDR3 DNA reads as TGTGCCAGCAGTTACTCGGCCAGGGCGTATGGCTACACCTTC. Residues: CASSYSARAYGYTF.